Here is one T cell receptor beta chain with its context. Its antigen is undetermined. This entry belongs to a study of response to subunit inactivated influenza vaccine. Notes on the study in general: Authors suggested that a seasonal influenza vaccination recruits few new T cells each time.

With 3 bases clipped from V and 6 bases from J, the junction kept 8 bases outside the gene matches. The CDR3 runs 15 residues. Germline lookup yields CDR1 MRHNA and CDR2 SNTAGT. TCRdb fed the RT-PCR reads into MiXCR, producing one record per CDR3 protein. Here the sample spans hundreds of thousands of distinct CDR3 sequences, roughly 27% being singletons. This chain uses TRBV6-4 with TRBJ2-1; 7 nucleotides align to TRBD2. This receptor was taken from a man aged 50-60 years who received an inactivated influenza vaccine. Sequencing was performed on CD4+ T cells sorted from PBMCs, taken 5 days after vaccination. CDR3 loop: CASSESQGGTNEQFF. The CDR3 bases are TGTGCCAGCAGTGAAAGTCAGGGAGGGACCAATGAGCAGTTCTTC.